This TCR beta chain was sequenced during a study of T cells in Graves' hyperthyroidism and ophthalmopathy. Amplified regions were TCR beta CDR3 sequences from RNA transcripts. The HTBI primer set was used in a first-round RT-PCR of the TCR CDR3. TCRdb re-analysed the multiplex PCR reads in MiXCR, keeping a single row per CDR3 protein. Altogether under 350,000 distinct CDR3 sequences are present, about 15% being singletons, with the ten largest covering around 61%. Cells are PBMCs isolated from 10 ml of fresh blood. The ends lost 5 bases at V and 3 bases at J; junction bases unmatched: 7. This CDR3 is 14 amino acids long. CDR1 is LNHDA, CDR2 SQIVND, per germline (reference sequence).

The sequenced sample consisted of blood. The chain joins TRBV19 to TRBJ2-7; 7 bases map to TRBD1. The TCR originated in a woman in her sixties with Graves' ophthalmopathy. In DNA form, the CDR3 reads TGTGCCAGTAGTCGTCTCGGGACAGACTACGAGCAGTACTTC. This codes for CASSRLGTDYEQYF.